These 18 T cell receptor beta chains were all obtained from the same sample, sequenced in a study of T-cell reconstitution after alpha-beta-depleted transplantation in children. Using unique molecular identifiers, the investigators prepared the TCRbeta library. TCRdb reanalysed the PCR reads using MiXCR and keeps one entry per CDR3 protein. This table has about 460,000 distinct CDR3 sequences, 9.5% to 12% appearing once. This material consisted of PBMCs, mostly from graft donor cells, taken 180 days after TCRalphabeta/CD19-depleted stem cell transplant. These receptor sequences come from a female patient aged 2 to 10 who had a stem cell transplant for aplastic anemia, so the T cells may come from the graft donor.

This clonotype was found many times. This chain joins TRBV12-3 or TRBV12-4 and TRBJ1-5, with D maybe TRBD1 (5 bases). The CDR3 totals 15 residues. V dropped 0 bases and J dropped 2 bases, with 8 bases sitting between them. The CDR3 protein is CASSLAQGGNQPQHF. The CDR3 DNA sequence: TGTGCCAGCAGTTTAGCTCAGGGAGGCAATCAGCCCCAGCATTTT.

The rearrangement links TRBV6-2 or TRBV6-3 to TRBJ2-1; no clear D gene. CDR1 and CDR2 (germline): MNHEY, SVGEGT. The CDR3 contains 15 residues. V was trimmed by 7 bases and J by 0 bases, leaving 13 bases between them. CDR3 bases: TGTGCCAGCACTCTCCAGTTTAGCTCCTACAATGAGCAGTTCTTC. This encodes CASTLQFSSYNEQFF.

The sample holds many counts of this clonotype. The chain couples TRBV29-1 to TRBJ2-7, with a possible D match to TRBD2 (5 bases). Per germline, CDR1 SQVTM and CDR2 ANQGSEA. Trimming removed 4 bases at V and 2 bases at J, with 12 bases between. This CDR3 region has 13 residues. CDR3 amino acids: CSVVFGRAYEQYF. The CDR3 DNA reads as TGCAGCGTTGTGTTTGGGAGAGCCTACGAGCAGTACTTC.

This clonotype came up a few times. V and J are TRBV2 and TRBJ1-1; D is undetermined. The CDR3 consists of 13 residues. Trimming took off 6 bases at V and 2 bases at J, with 10 bases between the two ends. Germline-derived CDR1 and CDR2 are SNHLY and FYNNEI. CDR3 protein: CASRILLNTEAFF. The CDR3 coding sequence is TGTGCCAGCAGGATCCTTTTAAACACTGAAGCTTTCTTT.

The V call is TRBV29-1, the J call TRBJ2-6, with D perhaps matching TRBD2 (6 bases). CDR1 is SQVTM, CDR2 ANQGSEA, per germline. The CDR3 spans 16 residues. V gave up 4 bases and J gave up 0 bases, with 13 bases separating them. CDR3 loop: CSVGHWGGSGANVLTF. DNA for the CDR3: TGCAGCGTTGGACATTGGGGAGGCTCTGGGGCCAACGTCCTGACTTTC. Using reference TRBV29-1 and TRBJ2-6 for the parts outside the CDR3, the full variable domain is SAVISQKPSRDICQRGTSLTIQCQVDSQVTMMFWYRQQPGQSLTLIATANQGSEATYESGFVIDKFPISRPNLTFSTLTVSNMSPEDSSIYLCSVGHWGGSGANVLTFGAGSRLTVL.

Ten or more counts support this clonotype. This chain links TRBV5-6 with TRBJ1-6, with D possibly being TRBD1 (5 bases). This CDR3 has 15 residues. Per the germline V gene, CDR1 is SGHDT and CDR2 is YYEEEE. The V end was cut by 0 bases, the J end by 8 bases, with 12 bases between. CDR3 coding DNA: TGTGCCAGCAGCTTGGAAGGGGCGCATCATTCACCCCTCCACTTT. Its protein is CASSLEGAHHSPLHF.

Ten or more counts support this clonotype. The chain uses TRBV29-1 and TRBJ2-1; D may be TRBD2 (6 bases). The CDR3 length is 13 residues. Germline V gene data show CDR1 as SQVTM and CDR2 as ANQGSEA. The ends were cut back, 7 bases at V and 0 bases at J, with 10 bases in the middle. The CDR3 region is CSDRSGSYNEQFF. The CDR3 coding sequence is TGCAGCGATCGTAGCGGCTCCTACAATGAGCAGTTCTTC.

The rearrangement joins TRBV12-3 or TRBV12-4 to TRBJ2-7; 7 bases map to TRBD2. The CDR3 sequence is 14 residues long. V trimming: 6 bases; J trimming: 6 bases; junction bases outside the gene matches: 11. The CDR3 nucleotides read TGTGCCAGCAGGAGGGAGGGCTGGGGATCCGAGCAGTACTTC. It specifies CASRREGWGSEQYF.

This chain uses TRBV18 with TRBJ1-4; D is uncertain. Trimming took off 3 bases at V and 6 bases at J, with 11 bases between the two ends. Looked up from germline, CDR1 is KGHSH and CDR2 is LQKENI. CDR3 length: 14 residues. DNA of the CDR3: TGTGCCAGCTCACCCGGCCAGCAAGATGAAAAACTGTTTTTT. It encodes CASSPGQQDEKLFF.

The chain recombines TRBV7-6 with TRBJ2-5, with TRBD1 matching over 8 bases. The ends lost 0 bases at V and 4 bases at J; junction bases unmatched: 4. This CDR3 contains 15 residues. The germline V gene has CDR1 SGHVS and CDR2 FNYEAQ. The CDR3 region is CASSLADRAGETQYF. DNA of the CDR3: TGTGCCAGCAGCTTAGCGGACAGGGCGGGAGAGACCCAGTACTTC.

This clonotype was seen ten or more times. The J gene is TRBJ2-3, the V gene TRBV5-1; 9 nucleotides align to TRBD2. The V gene end was trimmed by 0 bases and the J gene end by 5 bases; junction bases not matched to a gene: 7. This CDR3 region has 16 residues. Germline V gene lookup returns CDR1 SGHRS and CDR2 YFSETQ. The CDR3 bases are TGCGCCAGCAGCTTGGGGAGTAGCGGGAGAAGAGATACGCAGTATTTT. Translating it yields CASSLGSSGRRDTQYF. The whole variable domain, remainder taken from reference TRBV5-1 and TRBJ2-3, is KAGVTQTPRYLIKTRGQQVTLSCSPISGHRSVSWYQQTPGQGLQFLFEYFSETQRNKGNFPGRFSGRQFSNSRSEMNVSTLELGDSALYLCASSLGSSGRRDTQYFGPGTRLTVL.

V usage is TRBV20-1 and J usage is TRBJ2-3, with a tentative D call TRBD1 (6 bases). The CDR3 runs 13 residues. V lost 5 bases to trimming and J lost 3 bases, with 12 bases between them. In germline, CDR1 is DFQATT, CDR2 SNEGSKA (reference sequence). Here the CDR3 DNA reads TGCAGTGCTCCTCGGACAGAAACAGATACGCAGTATTTT. Protein sequence: CSAPRTETDTQYF.

The gene calls are TRBV7-2 and TRBJ1-1; possible D gene TRBD1, 6 bases. V shed 5 bases and J shed 6 bases, with 16 bases lying between them. Germline loops: CDR1 SGHTA, CDR2 FQGNSA. CDR3 length equals 14 residues. CDR3 coding DNA: TGTGCCAGCAGCCTCGCAGGGGCCCCCGCTGAAGCTTTCTTT. It translates to CASSLAGAPAEAFF.

This clonotype was observed a few times. The chain uses TRBV5-1 and TRBJ1-1; D ambiguous. CDR1 SGHRS and CDR2 YFSETQ come from the germline V gene. This CDR3 region has 12 residues. V was cut by 1 base and J by 3 bases, with 4 bases left in between. The DNA for the CDR3 is TGCGCCAGCAGCTTGTTCGACACTGAAGCTTTCTTT. It encodes CASSLFDTEAFF.

This clonotype came up a few times. The chain is built from TRBV2 and TRBJ2-7; the D gene is possibly TRBD1 (5 bases). The germline V gene has CDR1 SNHLY and CDR2 FYNNEI. V lost 6 bases to trimming and J lost 3 bases, with 12 bases between them. The CDR3 spans 13 residues. CDR3 nucleotide sequence: TGTGCCAGCAGCCTCAGGGTAAGCTACGAGCAGTACGTC. It codes for CASSLRVSYEQYV.

In its sample, this clonotype was seen a few times. The genes are TRBV7-9 and TRBJ2-7, with 8 positions matching TRBD1. This CDR3 has 15 amino acids. In germline, CDR1 is SEHNR, CDR2 FQNEAQ (reference sequence). Trimming took 4 bases from V and 6 from J; bases not matched to a gene: 11. CDR3 bases: TGTGCCAGCAGCTCCACGACAGGGGATACATTCGAGCAGTACTTC. Translation: CASSSTTGDTFEQYF.

This clonotype has more than one count but fewer than ten. The rearrangement uses TRBV5-5 and TRBJ1-1; D uncertain. Germline V CDR1 and CDR2: SGHKS, YYEKEE (reference sequence). The V and J ends lost 2 bases and 6 bases respectively, with 17 bases between them. This CDR3 has 15 residues. The CDR3 DNA reads as TGTGCCAGCAGCTTCGATGTGGGTAAGATCCCTGAAGCTTTCTTT. Residues: CASSFDVGKIPEAFF.

The table lists this clonotype with a few counts. The V call is TRBV20-1, the J call TRBJ1-2; D unresolved. The germline CDR1 and CDR2 sequences are DFQATT and SNEGSKA (reference sequence). This CDR3 has 14 residues. Trimming shortened V by 0 bases and J by 6 bases, and 14 bases separated the two germline ends. CDR3 bases: TGCAGTGCTAGAGATCCGGGGAAACCCCATGGCTACACCTTC. This sequence encodes CSARDPGKPHGYTF.